What follows are 2 T cell receptor beta chains derived from one specimen sequenced in a study of response to subunit inactivated influenza vaccine. TCRdb itself ran the RT-PCR reads through MiXCR, one entry per CDR3 protein. This sample has 610,000 or so distinct CDR3 sequences, with about 15% found just once. Sample: PBMCs from blood, taken 11 to 12 days after vaccination. Receptor source: a man in his forties or fifties who received an inactivated influenza vaccine.

The chain recombines TRBV6-5 with TRBJ2-6; TRBD1 agrees at 10 bases. The germline gives CDR1 MNHEY, CDR2 SVGAGI. The CDR3 runs to 18 residues. Unmatched junction bases numbered 10, after V lost 5 bases and J lost 3 bases. The CDR3 nucleotides read TGTGCCAGCAGTGGTACTCGACAGGGGGCGGTTGGGGCCAACGTCCTGACTTTC. Translation: CASSGTRQGAVGANVLTF.

The chain recombines TRBV7-2 with TRBJ2-5; 11 bases are shared with TRBD2. CDR1 SGHTA and CDR2 FQGNSA come from the germline V gene. CDR3 size: 15 residues. V shed 4 bases and J 5 bases; nucleotides not matched to a gene: 6. CDR3 in DNA: TGTGCCAGCAGCTATATAGCGGGGGGGCCGGAGACCCAGTACTTC. This encodes CASSYIAGGPETQYF.